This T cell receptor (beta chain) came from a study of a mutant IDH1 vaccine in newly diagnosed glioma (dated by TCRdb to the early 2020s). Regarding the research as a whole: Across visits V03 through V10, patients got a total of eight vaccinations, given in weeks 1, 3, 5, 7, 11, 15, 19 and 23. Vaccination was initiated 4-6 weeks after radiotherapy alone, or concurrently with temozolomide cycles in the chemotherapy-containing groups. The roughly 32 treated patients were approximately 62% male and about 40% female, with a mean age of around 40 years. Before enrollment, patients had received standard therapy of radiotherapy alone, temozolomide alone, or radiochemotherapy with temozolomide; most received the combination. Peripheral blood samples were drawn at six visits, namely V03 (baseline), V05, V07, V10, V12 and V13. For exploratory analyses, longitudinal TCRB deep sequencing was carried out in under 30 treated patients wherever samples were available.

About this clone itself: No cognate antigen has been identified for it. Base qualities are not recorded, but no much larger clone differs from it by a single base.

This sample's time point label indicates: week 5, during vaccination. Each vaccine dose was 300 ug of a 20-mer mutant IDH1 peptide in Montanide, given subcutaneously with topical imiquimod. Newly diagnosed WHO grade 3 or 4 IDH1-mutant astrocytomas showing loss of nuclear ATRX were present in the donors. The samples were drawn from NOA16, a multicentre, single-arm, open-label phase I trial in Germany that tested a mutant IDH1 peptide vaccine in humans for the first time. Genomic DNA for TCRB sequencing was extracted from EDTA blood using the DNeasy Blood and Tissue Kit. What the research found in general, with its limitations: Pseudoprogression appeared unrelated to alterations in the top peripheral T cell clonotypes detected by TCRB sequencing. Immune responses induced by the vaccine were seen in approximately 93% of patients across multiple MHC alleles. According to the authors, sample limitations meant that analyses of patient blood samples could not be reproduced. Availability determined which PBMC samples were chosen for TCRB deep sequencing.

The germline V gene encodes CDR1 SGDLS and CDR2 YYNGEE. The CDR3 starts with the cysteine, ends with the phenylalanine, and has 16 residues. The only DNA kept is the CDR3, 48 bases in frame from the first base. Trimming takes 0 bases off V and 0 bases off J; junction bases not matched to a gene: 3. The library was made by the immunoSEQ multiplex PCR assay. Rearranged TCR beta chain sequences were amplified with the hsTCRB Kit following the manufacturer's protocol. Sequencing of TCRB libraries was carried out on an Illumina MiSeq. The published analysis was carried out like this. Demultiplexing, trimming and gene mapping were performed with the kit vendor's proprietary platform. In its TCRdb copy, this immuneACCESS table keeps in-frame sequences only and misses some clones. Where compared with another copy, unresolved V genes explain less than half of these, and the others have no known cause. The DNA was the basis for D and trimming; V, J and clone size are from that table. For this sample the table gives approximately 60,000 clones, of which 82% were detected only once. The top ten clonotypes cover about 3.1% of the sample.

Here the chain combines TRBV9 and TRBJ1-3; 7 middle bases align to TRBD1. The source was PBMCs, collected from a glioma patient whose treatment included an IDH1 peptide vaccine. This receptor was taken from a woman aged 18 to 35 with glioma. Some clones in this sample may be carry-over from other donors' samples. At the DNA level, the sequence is TGTGCCAGCAGCGTAGTAGGGGGCAACTCTGGAAACACCATATATTTT. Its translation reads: CASSVVGGNSGNTIYF.